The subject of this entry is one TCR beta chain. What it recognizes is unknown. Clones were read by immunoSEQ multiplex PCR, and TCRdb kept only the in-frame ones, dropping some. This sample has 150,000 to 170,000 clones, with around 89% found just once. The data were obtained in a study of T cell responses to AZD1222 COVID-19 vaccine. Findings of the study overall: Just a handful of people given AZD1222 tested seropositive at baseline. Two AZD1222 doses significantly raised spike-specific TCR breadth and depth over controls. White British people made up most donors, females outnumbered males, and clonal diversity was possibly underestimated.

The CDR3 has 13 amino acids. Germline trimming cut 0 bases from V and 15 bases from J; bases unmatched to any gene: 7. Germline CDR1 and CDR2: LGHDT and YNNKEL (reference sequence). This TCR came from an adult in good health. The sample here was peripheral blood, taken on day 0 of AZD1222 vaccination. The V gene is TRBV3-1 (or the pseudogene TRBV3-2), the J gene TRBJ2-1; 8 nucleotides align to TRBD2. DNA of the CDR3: TGTGCCAGCAGCCAAGATATTAGCGGGGCCCTGTTCTTC. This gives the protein CASSQDISGALFF.